This TCR beta chain emerged from a study of OX40 agonist ivuxolimab in advanced cancers. Overall study: Every 2 weeks, patients got intravenous ivuxolimab at one of six dose levels (0.01-10 mg/kg). Regarding the study as a whole: Patients who responded partially at 0.1-3.0 mg/kg showed clonal expansion ranking among the lowest. There were also nonresponders showing low normalized T-cell clonal expansion.

Germline lookup yields CDR1 MNHEY and CDR2 SMNVEV (reference sequence). The CDR3 loop spans 15 amino acids. Trimming cost V 5 bases and J 7 bases; bases outside gene matches: 5. Sequenced by immunoSEQ multiplex PCR; TCRdb stores in-frame clones only, minus some. The table lists more than 75,000 clones, roughly 84% of them singletons. In the case of this clone: Its target is unknown.

The chain combines TRBV27 with TRBJ1-6; 10 nucleotides agree with TRBD1. This sample comprised CD4+ or CD8+ T cells sorted from blood, obtained in a trial of the OX40 agonist ivuxolimab. The sequence came from an adult with an advanced solid tumor such as melanoma, head and neck, liver or kidney cancer. CDR3 DNA: TGTGCCAGCAGTGCCCGGACAGGGGGAAATTCACCCCTCCACTTT. Its translation: CASSARTGGNSPLHF.